This entry lists 17 T cell receptor beta chains sequenced from one sample in a study of T-cell reconstitution after alpha-beta-depleted transplantation in children. Unique molecular identifiers featured in how the TCRbeta library was prepared. TCRdb redid the calling of the PCR reads with MiXCR, one entry per CDR3 protein. The sample includes 250,000 to 300,000 distinct CDR3 sequences, 10% of them seen just once. This sample comprised PBMCs, obtained before TCRalphabeta/CD19-depleted stem cell transplant. The origin of the receptors is a boy under two years old with acute myeloid leukemia, due to receive a stem cell transplant.

This clonotype has ten or more counts. The chain joins TRBV28 to TRBJ1-2; D not certain. Germline CDR1 is MDHEN and CDR2 is SYDVKM. V was cut by 5 bases and J by 2 bases, with 15 bases left in between. CDR3 length equals 15 residues. The CDR3 sequence is CASSPPSLDNYGYTF. The CDR3 DNA is TGTGCCAGCAGTCCTCCCTCCCTCGACAACTATGGCTACACCTTC.

This clonotype was seen many times. The rearrangement links TRBV21-1 to TRBJ1-1; the D call of TRBD1 is as the table states it, not checked on the DNA. TRBV21-1 is given as a pseudogene. The CDR3 has 16 residues. CDR3 DNA sequence: TGTGCCAGCAGTACGAGAACAAGGGGCGGTTGGGCTGAAGCTTTCTTT. It yields the protein CASSTRTRGGWAEAFF.

Only a few counts were recorded for this clonotype. This chain joins TRBV20-1 and TRBJ2-1; possibly TRBD2 for D (6 bases). The CDR3 length is 17 residues. V lost 0 bases and J 3 bases, leaving 18 bases between the germline ends. The germline V gene has CDR1 DFQATT and CDR2 SNEGSKA (reference sequence). The CDR3 reads CSARDQVWAGLYNEQFF. The CDR3 coding sequence is TGCAGTGCTAGAGATCAAGTATGGGCGGGGCTCTACAATGAGCAGTTCTTC.

This clonotype was detected ten times or more. The genes are TRBV5-1 and TRBJ2-3; D is unresolved. Germline-derived CDR1 and CDR2 are SGHRS and YFSETQ. This CDR3 contains 14 residues. With 0 bases removed from V and 0 bases from J, the gap between germline ends came to 5 bases. The CDR3 DNA is TGCGCCAGCAGCTTGGTGGATAGCACAGATACGCAGTATTTT. This translates into CASSLVDSTDTQYF.

The sample holds many counts of this clonotype. The CDR3 coding sequence is TGTGCCAGCAGCAAGTGGAGACTAGCGGGAGGGAAGACAGATACGCAGTATTTT. Protein product: CASSKWRLAGGKTDTQYF. V is TRBV21-1 and J is TRBJ2-3; the table calls TRBD2, which could not be checked here. TRBV21-1 is a documented pseudogene. CDR3 size: 18 residues.

The V call is TRBV28, the J call TRBJ2-7, with a possible D match to TRBD1 (5 bases). The CDR3 spans 14 residues. The ends were cut back, 6 bases at V and 6 bases at J, with 18 bases in the middle. Germline CDR1 is MDHEN and CDR2 is SYDVKM. CDR3 DNA sequence: TGTGCCAGCAGGCTCTCTACAATTAGGGGCGAGCAGTACTTC. Protein product: CASRLSTIRGEQYF.

The CDR3 protein is CAISETSGRNEQFF. The CDR3 DNA follows: TGTGCCATCAGTGAGACAAGCGGGAGAAATGAGCAGTTCTTC. The chain couples TRBV10-3 to TRBJ2-1; 8 bases are a match to TRBD2. The germline gives CDR1 ENHRY, CDR2 SYGVKD. The CDR3 has 14 amino acids. The V and J ends lost 2 bases and 7 bases, in that order; junction bases with no gene match: 4.

This clonotype was recorded many times. The rearrangement joins TRBV20-1 to TRBJ1-1; tentative D call: TRBD1 (6 bases). V was pared by 6 bases and J by 4 bases, with 21 bases between. The CDR3 runs to 15 residues. CDR1 and CDR2 from the germline V gene are DFQATT and SNEGSKA (reference sequence). CDR3 bases: TGCAGTGCGGAAAACAGGGAGAGTAGGGTCACTGAAGCTTTCTTT. Its translation is CSAENRESRVTEAFF.

This clonotype was seen many times. This chain joins TRBV11-2 and TRBJ2-6, with a tentative D call TRBD1 (6 bases). Germline loops: CDR1 SGHAT, CDR2 FQNNGV. With 5 bases removed from V and 2 bases from J, the gap between germline ends came to 10 bases. The CDR3 length is 15 residues. The CDR3 region is CASSPRGTGANVLTF. In nucleotides, the CDR3 is TGTGCCAGCAGCCCCAGGGGAACTGGGGCCAACGTCCTGACTTTC. Complete variable domain (other parts from reference TRBV11-2 and TRBJ2-6): EAGVAQSPRYKIIEKRQSVAFWCNPISGHATLYWYQQILGQGPKLLIQFQNNGVVDDSQLPKDRFSAERLKGVDSTLKIQPAKLEDSAVYLCASSPRGTGANVLTFGAGSRLTVL.

In this sample, this clonotype turned up many times. CDR3 protein: CASSSRPGTGELFF. The CDR3 nucleotides read TGTGCCAGCAGCTCCCGACCGGGGACCGGGGAGCTGTTTTTT. The chain recombines TRBV11-2 with TRBJ2-2; TRBD2 might be the D (5 bases). Germline assignment: CDR1 SGHAT and CDR2 FQNNGV. The germline V and J ends were trimmed by 4 bases and 5 bases, with 11 bases remaining between them. The CDR3 totals 14 residues.

This clonotype was counted between two and nine times. The V and J genes are TRBV7-8 and TRBJ1-2; no reliable D call. The V gene's germline CDR1 is SGHVS and CDR2 FQNEAQ. V was shortened by 0 bases and J by 8 bases, with 7 bases between the two germline ends. The CDR3 length is 12 residues. CDR3 nucleotides: TGTGCCAGCAGCTTAGCGGGAAGCGGCTACACCTTC. Its translation is CASSLAGSGYTF.

This clonotype was seen only a few times. The rearrangement joins TRBV12-5 to TRBJ1-2; 8 bases line up with TRBD1. The CDR3 consists of 17 residues. Germline V gives CDR1 LGHNT, CDR2 FRNRAP. J was trimmed by 0 bases and V by 5 bases; bases with no gene match: 11. CDR3 sequence (DNA): TGTGCTAGTGGTCCCCAACAGGGGGACGATACTAACTATGGCTACACCTTC. Residues: CASGPQQGDDTNYGYTF. Drawing the rest from reference TRBV12-5 and TRBJ1-2, the complete variable domain is DARVTQTPRHKVTEMGQEVTMRCQPILGHNTVFWYRQTMMQGLELLAYFRNRAPLDDSGMPKDRFSAEMPDATLATLKIQPSEPRDSAVYFCASGPQQGDDTNYGYTFGSGTRLTVV.

This clonotype was seen many times. The gene calls are TRBV5-1 and TRBJ2-2; D not certain. CDR1 is SGHRS and CDR2 is YFSETQ in the germline V gene. V was shortened by 2 bases and J by 6 bases, with 2 bases between the two germline ends. This CDR3 has 11 amino acids. The CDR3 nucleotides are TGCGCCAGCAGCTTCGCCGGGGAGCTGTTTTTT. Its translation: CASSFAGELFF.

This clonotype was counted ten times or more. The V and J genes are TRBV20-1 and TRBJ1-5; D remains ambiguous. The CDR3 runs 13 residues. The germline V gene encodes CDR1 DFQATT and CDR2 SNEGSKA (reference sequence). The V gene lost 3 bases and the J gene lost 2 bases, with 8 bases spanning the gap. The CDR3: CSASTGGNQPQHF. The CDR3 bases are TGCAGTGCTAGCACGGGTGGCAATCAGCCCCAGCATTTT.

This chain connects TRBV3-1 to TRBJ1-2, with D perhaps TRBD1 (5 bases). The germline V gene encodes CDR1 LGHDT and CDR2 YNNKEL (reference sequence). The CDR3 is 14 residues long. V lost 3 bases, J lost 2 bases, and 10 bases lay in between. This CDR3 is CASSHTQGNYGYTF. CDR3 DNA sequence: TGTGCCAGCAGCCATACGCAGGGAAACTATGGCTACACCTTC. The whole variable domain, filled in from reference TRBV3-1 and TRBJ1-2, reads DTAVSQTPKYLVTQMGNDKSIKCEQNLGHDTMYWYKQDSKKFLKIMFSYNNKELIINETVPNRFSPKSPDKAHLNLHINSLELGDSAVYFCASSHTQGNYGYTFGSGTRLTVV.

This clonotype was found many times. The V and J genes are TRBV7-2 and TRBJ2-7; the D is unclear. Trimming pared 0 bases from V and 7 bases from J, leaving 4 bases between. CDR1 SGHTA and CDR2 FQGNSA come from the germline V gene. The CDR3 totals 11 residues. The CDR3 nucleotides are TGTGCCAGCAGCTTAGCTAGGGAGCAGTACTTC. Translated, it gives CASSLAREQYF.

The V and J genes are TRBV6-1 and TRBJ2-7; weak D call: TRBD2 (5 bases). Germline V lookup: CDR1 MNHNS, CDR2 SASEGT. The CDR3 runs to 17 residues. V lost 6 bases, J lost 3 bases, and 24 bases lay in between. The CDR3 DNA sequence: TGTGCCAGCAGACCTACTAGGGCCTCCGCGACTAACTACGAGCAGTACTTC. The encoded protein is CASRPTRASATNYEQYF.